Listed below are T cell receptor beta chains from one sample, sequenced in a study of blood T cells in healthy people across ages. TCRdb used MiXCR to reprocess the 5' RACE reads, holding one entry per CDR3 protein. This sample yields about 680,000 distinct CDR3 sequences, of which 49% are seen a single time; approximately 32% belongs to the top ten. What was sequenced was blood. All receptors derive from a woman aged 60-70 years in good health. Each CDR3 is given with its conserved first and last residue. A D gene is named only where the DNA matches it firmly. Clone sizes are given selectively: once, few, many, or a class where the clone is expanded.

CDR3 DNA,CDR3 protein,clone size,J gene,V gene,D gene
TGTGCCAGCTCACCACTCAGGACTGAAGCTTTCTTT,CASSPLRTEAFF,few,TRBJ1-1,TRBV18,-
TGCGCCAGCAGCTTGGACAGGGTTGGAAATGAGCAGTACTTC,CASSLDRVGNEQYF,-,TRBJ2-5,TRBV5-1,-
TGCGCCAGCAGCTTGGTAGACGCCGAAGAGACCCAGTACTTC,CASSLVDAEETQYF,-,TRBJ2-5,TRBV5-1,-
TGTGCCAGCACCCCCGGGTGGGGGGCGTTCTATGGCTACACCTTC,CASTPGWGAFYGYTF,once,TRBJ1-2,TRBV7-2,-
TGCAGTGCTAAAAAGGGAGCTGGTGGCACTGAAGCTTTCTTT,CSAKKGAGGTEAFF,-,TRBJ1-1,TRBV20-1,-
TGTGCCAGCAGTTACTCACTCAGGGGGCAGGAGACCCAGTACTTC,CASSYSLRGQETQYF,-,TRBJ2-5,TRBV6-5,TRBD1
TGCAGTGCTAGAGGTTTTAGCGTTGCCTACAATGAGCAGTTCTTC,CSARGFSVAYNEQFF,-,TRBJ2-1,TRBV20-1,-
TGCAGTGCTAGGGGACTAGATCACTACGAGCAGTACTTC,CSARGLDHYEQYF,-,TRBJ2-7,TRBV20-1,TRBD2
TGTGCCAGCAGCCCTTGGGGGAACTCCAACTACGAGCAGTACTTC,CASSPWGNSNYEQYF,-,TRBJ2-7,TRBV14,-
TGTGCCAGCAGCTTGTGGTGGGGGCCCTACGAGCAGTACTTC,CASSLWWGPYEQYF,few,TRBJ2-7,TRBV7-2,-
TGTGCCAGCAGCCAAGCAGGGAGCAAGTCCTACAATGAGCAGTACTTC,CASSQAGSKSYNEQYF,-,TRBJ2-7,TRBV7-2,-
TGTGCCACCAGCAGCGGTTTGGGCTATGGCTACACCTTC,CATSSGLGYGYTF,-,TRBJ1-2,TRBV15,-
TGTGCCAGCAGCTCCACAGATACGCAGTATTTT,CASSSTDTQYF,many,TRBJ2-3,TRBV18,-
TGTGCCGGCAGCCAAGAAAACGTCGGTGGAAACACCATATATTTT,CAGSQENVGGNTIYF,-,TRBJ1-3,TRBV4-2,-
TGTGCCGGCAGCTTAAGCCTGAACTATGGCTACACCTTC,CAGSLSLNYGYTF,-,TRBJ1-2,TRBV7-2,-
TGTGCCAGCAGCCTAAGGACAGGGAATGAACCCTACGAGCAGTACTTC,CASSLRTGNEPYEQYF,-,TRBJ2-7,TRBV7-9,TRBD1
TGCGCCAGCAGCTTGGATCGCGGATCCACCACAGATACGCAGTATTTT,CASSLDRGSTTDTQYF,-,TRBJ2-3,TRBV5-1,-
TGCGCCAGCAGCCTAGGGACTAGCGGGGGTGGTGAGCAGTTCTTC,CASSLGTSGGGEQFF,-,TRBJ2-1,TRBV4-3,TRBD2
TGTGCCAGCAGACGAACGCGGACCCTGGAGACCCAGTACTTC,CASRRTRTLETQYF,once,TRBJ2-5,TRBV6-1,-
TGTGCCAGCAGTTTCGGAATCGGCAGGTCGTCTGGGGCCAACGTCCTGACTTTC,CASSFGIGRSSGANVLTF,few,TRBJ2-6,TRBV28,-
TGTGCCAGCAGCAAACTAGCGGGAGGACCCTACAATGAGCAGTTCTTC,CASSKLAGGPYNEQFF,-,TRBJ2-1,TRBV12-3/TRBV12-4,TRBD2
TGTGCCAGCAGCCGGCTAGCGGGGCAAGGAGGAGATACGCAGTATTTT,CASSRLAGQGGDTQYF,many,TRBJ2-3,TRBV7-2,TRBD2
TGCAGCGTTGGGGGGGACTTATCCTACGAGCAGTACTTC,CSVGGDLSYEQYF,many,TRBJ2-7,TRBV29-1,-
TGCGCCAGCAGCCTTGTCGGTGGGGACACTGAAGCTTTCTTT,CASSLVGGDTEAFF,-,TRBJ1-1,TRBV5-1,-
TGTGCCAGCAGACTTACCGGGACAGGCTACGAGCAGTACTTC,CASRLTGTGYEQYF,-,TRBJ2-7,TRBV14,TRBD1
TGCAGCGTTCGACAGGCCTCAGGGTACGAGCAGTACTTC,CSVRQASGYEQYF,-,TRBJ2-7,TRBV29-1,-
TGTGCCAGCCGCGACAATCTCTACGAGCAGTACTTC,CASRDNLYEQYF,-,TRBJ2-7,TRBV12-3/TRBV12-4,-
TGCGCCAGCAGCCAAGAAGGGGAGTTCAGGGAGACCCAGTACTTC,CASSQEGEFRETQYF,-,TRBJ2-5,TRBV4-1,-
TGCAGCGTTGAAGATAGGGGACCCGCTATGCAGCAGTACTTC,CSVEDRGPAMQQYF,-,TRBJ2-5,TRBV29-1,-
TGTGCCAGCAGTCTGGGAGGGCCGGGGACCCAGTACTTC,CASSLGGPGTQYF,few,TRBJ2-5,TRBV12-3/TRBV12-4,TRBD2
TGTGCCAGCAGCCCGACAGAGACAGGGTTCAGCGAAAAACTGTTTTTT,CASSPTETGFSEKLFF,-,TRBJ1-4,TRBV9,TRBD1
TGCAGCGTTGAGGGGGGCGGCCCAAAAGGTGTGCAGTTCTTC,CSVEGGGPKGVQFF,-,TRBJ2-1,TRBV29-1,-
TGTGCCAGCAGCTTAGCGCGGAGTTACTGGAACACTGAAGCTTTCTTT,CASSLARSYWNTEAFF,-,TRBJ1-1,TRBV7-2,-
TGTGCCAGCAGTGAGTCAGCGGGCTTGGGCTCCTACAATGAGCAGTTCTTC,CASSESAGLGSYNEQFF,-,TRBJ2-1,TRBV2,-
TGTGCCAGCAGCTTAGCGGCTAGCGGGAGCGCTGATACGCAGTATTTT,CASSLAASGSADTQYF,-,TRBJ2-3,TRBV7-2,TRBD2
TGCAGCTCGAAAAAGAGTGGGGACAGGGGCACCTACGAGCAGTACTTC,CSSKKSGDRGTYEQYF,few,TRBJ2-7,TRBV20-1,TRBD1
TGTGCCAGCAAACCCCTTGGTGCAGATACGCAGTATTTT,CASKPLGADTQYF,-,TRBJ2-3,TRBV7-2,-
TGCAGTGCCACCCGGGACAGCCAAACCAATGAGCAGTTCTTC,CSATRDSQTNEQFF,-,TRBJ2-1,TRBV20-1,TRBD1
TGCAGTGCTAGAGATTCCGGAGGTAGCTCGGAGACCCAGTACTTC,CSARDSGGSSETQYF,-,TRBJ2-5,TRBV20-1,-
TGTGCCAGCAGCTCCCACAGGGGGCTCGATTACAATGAGCAGTTCTTC,CASSSHRGLDYNEQFF,-,TRBJ2-1,TRBV7-9,TRBD1
TGTGCCAGCAGTTTATTCTGGAGTGACATGAACACTGAAGCTTTCTTT,CASSLFWSDMNTEAFF,few,TRBJ1-1,TRBV12-3/TRBV12-4,-
TGCAGTGCTAGCTGGGACGAGCAGTACTTC,CSASWDEQYF,-,TRBJ2-7,TRBV20-1,-
TGTGCCAGCAGTACCGGACAGGGCGATACGCAGTATTTT,CASSTGQGDTQYF,-,TRBJ2-3,TRBV12-3/TRBV12-4,TRBD1
TGTGCCATCAACGGACAGAACTATGGCTACACCTTC,CAINGQNYGYTF,-,TRBJ1-2,TRBV10-3,-
TGCAGTCCTTCCGGACAGGGGCAGAACGAGCAGTACTTC,CSPSGQGQNEQYF,-,TRBJ2-7,TRBV20-1,TRBD1
TGTGCCAGCAGCAGGGGGTCGAGGGCCATGAACACTGAAGCTTTCTTT,CASSRGSRAMNTEAFF,-,TRBJ1-1,TRBV21-1,-
TGTGCCAGCAGTTTGTCGCTACCCTACGAGCAGTACTTC,CASSLSLPYEQYF,few,TRBJ2-7,TRBV27,-
TGCAGCGGCCTGGGGGGGGCCTTCCAAGAGACCCAGTACTTC,CSGLGGAFQETQYF,few,TRBJ2-5,TRBV29-1,-
TGTGCCAGCAGTTACCTGACAGGGCACACAGATACGCAGTATTTT,CASSYLTGHTDTQYF,once,TRBJ2-3,TRBV6-5,TRBD1
TGCAGTGCTAGGCCTACTAGCGGGACTCCTAGCTCCTACAATGAGCAGTTCTTC,CSARPTSGTPSSYNEQFF,-,TRBJ2-1,TRBV20-1,TRBD2
TGTGCCAGCAGCGGCCCCCGGGACAGGGGGCTAGGGAACTATGGCTACACCTTC,CASSGPRDRGLGNYGYTF,-,TRBJ1-2,TRBV9,TRBD1